Each of the 21 T cell receptor beta chains below was sequenced from the same sample in a study of shared clonotypes between healthy human individuals. Data came from immunoSEQ multiplex PCR; TCRdb stores just in-frame clones and leaves some out. This table holds approximately 2.4 million clones, nearly 97% found once. Sample: naive CD4+ T cells sorted from blood. As to subset: CD45RA+ positively selected. The receptors derive from a man between 18 and 35 years old in good health.

V and J are TRBV11-2 and TRBJ2-1; D perhaps matches TRBD2 (6 bases). CDR3 length: 15 amino acids. The germline gives CDR1 SGHAT, CDR2 FQNNGV. The ends were cut back, 1 base at V and 6 bases at J, with 13 bases in the middle. This CDR3 is CASSLGASATNEQFF. The CDR3 DNA reads as TGTGCCAGCAGCTTAGGGGCTAGCGCCACCAATGAGCAGTTCTTC.

This clone appeared once. The V and J genes are TRBV5-1 and TRBJ2-4; 13 positions match TRBD2. V lost 4 bases, J lost 8 bases, and 0 bases stayed unmatched. This CDR3 comprises 13 residues. Germline V gives CDR1 SGHRS, CDR2 YFSETQ. CDR3 DNA sequence: TGCGCCAGCAGCGGACTAGCGGGAGACATTCAGTACTTC. As protein: CASSGLAGDIQYF. The complete variable domain, with remaining parts taken from reference TRBV5-1 and TRBJ2-4, reads KAGVTQTPRYLIKTRGQQVTLSCSPISGHRSVSWYQQTPGQGLQFLFEYFSETQRNKGNFPGRFSGRQFSNSRSEMNVSTLELGDSALYLCASSGLAGDIQYFGAGTRLSVL.

The chain recombines TRBV6-5 with TRBJ2-1; no firm D call. The CDR3 is 15 amino acids. Germline V lookup: CDR1 MNHEY, CDR2 SVGAGI. V gave up 6 bases and J gave up 6 bases, with 18 bases separating them. CDR3 sequence: CASSPLQRNFNEQFF. As DNA, the CDR3 is TGTGCCAGCAGCCCTCTCCAGCGCAACTTCAATGAGCAGTTCTTC.

The chain uses TRBV28 and TRBJ1-2; 10 bases line up with TRBD1. The length of the CDR3 is 16 residues. V gave up 2 bases and J gave up 7 bases; unmatched junction bases: 10. Germline CDR1 reads MDHEN; CDR2 reads SYDVKM. In DNA, the CDR3 is TGTGCCAGCAGTTTAAACTGGGACAGGGGAGGTGGTGGCTACACCTTC. Amino acids: CASSLNWDRGGGGYTF.

The chain employs TRBV7-2 and TRBJ2-7, with a tentative D call TRBD1 (5 bases). V was shortened by 5 bases and J by 3 bases, with 8 bases between the two germline ends. Germline lookup yields CDR1 SGHTA and CDR2 FQGNSA. The CDR3 consists of 12 residues. Here the CDR3 reads CASSATGYEQYF. CDR3 DNA: TGTGCCAGCAGCGCTACAGGCTACGAGCAGTACTTC.

The rearrangement joins TRBV4-1 to TRBJ1-4; TRBD1 agrees at 8 bases. With V trimmed by 4 bases and J by 7 bases, 11 bases remained unmatched. CDR1 is MGHRA, CDR2 YSYEKL, per germline. This CDR3 is built from 16 residues. CDR3 sequence reads: CASSPNPQGAGEKLFF. The CDR3 nucleotides read TGCGCCAGCAGCCCCAACCCGCAGGGGGCCGGTGAAAAACTGTTTTTT.

The chain couples TRBV2 to TRBJ2-1; D uncertain. The CDR3 contains 17 residues. Germline CDR1 reads SNHLY; CDR2 reads FYNNEI. V was pared by 7 bases and J by 6 bases, with 25 bases between. CDR3 DNA: TGTGCCAGCACTACCGGGCCTAGTTTGACCTCCCCCAATGAGCAGTTCTTC. Translation: CASTTGPSLTSPNEQFF.

The chain employs TRBV19 and TRBJ1-5; D not certain. The V end was cut by 3 bases, the J end by 6 bases, with 18 bases between. The CDR3 covers 16 residues. Germline V CDR1 and CDR2: LNHDA, SQIVND (reference sequence). The DNA of the CDR3 is TGTGCCAGTAGTATTCCGGGCGGGGTTAAAAGTCAGCCCCAGCATTTT. Translation: CASSIPGGVKSQPQHF.

The CDR3 coding sequence is TGCGCCAGCAGCCCAGGGGTTTATAGCAATCAGCCCCAGCATTTT. Its translation: CASSPGVYSNQPQHF. The chain carries TRBV5-1 and TRBJ1-5; tentative D call: TRBD1 (6 bases). Trimming cost V 4 bases and J 0 bases, with 11 bases left between them. Per the germline V gene, CDR1 is SGHRS and CDR2 is YFSETQ. The CDR3 has 15 amino acids.

V gene TRBV6-5 combines with J gene TRBJ2-2; the D gene is possibly TRBD2 (6 bases). CDR3 length equals 13 residues. Germline CDR1 and CDR2: MNHEY and SVGAGI. V was clipped by 4 bases and J by 4 bases, with 7 bases between them. CDR3 in amino acids: CASSWGVTGELFF. CDR3 sequence (DNA): TGTGCCAGCAGTTGGGGGGTCACCGGGGAGCTGTTTTTT.

V usage is TRBV25-1 and J usage is TRBJ1-2; D gene unclear. CDR3 length equals 12 residues. Germline V lookup: CDR1 MGHDK, CDR2 SYGVNS. The V end was cut by 4 bases, the J end by 4 bases, with 7 bases between. The CDR3: CASSAPLYGYTF. The CDR3 DNA reads as TGTGCCAGCAGTGCTCCTCTCTATGGCTACACCTTC.

This clone was found once. V usage is TRBV12-5 and J usage is TRBJ2-7, with 7 bases that match TRBD1. The junction had 9 bases not matched to a gene; V was cut back by 5 bases and J by 5 bases. The CDR3 runs to 14 residues. Per the germline V gene, CDR1 is LGHNT and CDR2 is FRNRAP. CDR3 bases: TGTGCTAGTGGTCTGGGACAGAATACAAACGAGCAGTACTTC. Its protein is CASGLGQNTNEQYF.

CDR3 sequence: CASSPRDTGNTIYF. The DNA for the CDR3 is TGTGCCAGCAGCCCTCGGGACACTGGAAACACCATATATTTT. This chain joins TRBV14 and TRBJ1-3, with D possibly matching TRBD1 (6 bases). The V end lost 4 bases, the J end lost 2 bases, and 9 bases lay between the germline ends. There are 14 residues in the CDR3. Germline lookup yields CDR1 SGHDN and CDR2 FVKESK. The complete variable domain, with remaining parts taken from reference TRBV14 and TRBJ1-3, reads EAGVTQFPSHSVIEKGQTVTLRCDPISGHDNLYWYRRVMGKEIKFLLHFVKESKQDESGMPNNRFLAERTGGTYSTLKVQPAELEDSGVYFCASSPRDTGNTIYFGEGSWLTVV.

This clone was observed a few times. This chain links TRBV2 with TRBJ1-2, with no clear D. Looked up from germline, CDR1 is SNHLY and CDR2 is FYNNEI. V gave up 2 bases and J gave up 8 bases, with 12 bases separating them. The CDR3 is 13 amino acids. CDR3 in amino acids: CASSETLGGGYTF. The DNA of the CDR3 is TGTGCCAGCAGTGAAACCCTTGGCGGGGGCTACACCTTC.

The rearrangement uses TRBV11-2 and TRBJ2-7; 10 nucleotides line up with TRBD2. V dropped 1 base and J dropped 4; count of bases not matched to a gene: 4. The CDR3 spans 15 residues. Germline values: CDR1 SGHAT, CDR2 FQNNGV. The CDR3 protein is CASSLVLAGKYEQYF. As DNA, the CDR3 is TGTGCCAGCAGCTTAGTACTAGCGGGAAAGTACGAGCAGTACTTC.

This chain connects TRBV5-1 to TRBJ2-7, with D perhaps matching TRBD1 (5 bases). In germline, CDR1 is SGHRS, CDR2 YFSETQ. V lost 4 bases to trimming and J lost 5 bases, with 13 bases between them. CDR3 length equals 13 residues. As DNA, the CDR3 is TGCGCCAGCAGCAACGACTGGGGCGACGAGCAGTACTTC. It translates to CASSNDWGDEQYF.

The V and J genes are TRBV4-1 and TRBJ2-5; D possibly corresponds to TRBD2 (5 bases). The germline V gene encodes CDR1 MGHRA and CDR2 YSYEKL. This CDR3 contains 15 residues. V lost 0 bases and J 3 bases, leaving 11 bases between the germline ends. The CDR3 reads CASSQDWASKETQYF. The CDR3 region has the DNA TGCGCCAGCAGCCAAGATTGGGCTAGCAAAGAGACCCAGTACTTC.

About this clone: Additional DNA sequences in this sample encode the identical CDR3. In DNA, the CDR3 is TGTGCCAGCGGCGGACAGGGGATTTACGAGCAGTACTTC. The encoded protein is CASGGQGIYEQYF. The chain combines TRBV2 with TRBJ2-7; 9 nucleotides match TRBD1. The CDR3 loop spans 13 amino acids. CDR1 is SNHLY and CDR2 is FYNNEI in the germline V gene. Trimming removed 8 bases from V and 4 bases from J; junction bases left unmatched: 6.

This chain links TRBV30 with TRBJ1-2; no reliable D call. Germline V gene data show CDR1 as GTSNPN and CDR2 as SVGIG (reference sequence). The CDR3 runs 15 residues. V was pared by 3 bases and J by 4 bases, with 18 bases between. The CDR3 nucleotides are TGTGCCTGGAGCGCAGATTTTCGGGAGGTCTATGGCTACACCTTC. It encodes CAWSADFREVYGYTF.

V is TRBV4-1 and J is TRBJ2-2, with 10 bases that match TRBD1. This CDR3 is 16 amino acids long. Germline CDR1 is MGHRA and CDR2 is YSYEKL. V lost 4 bases to trimming and J lost 2 bases; unmatched junction nucleotides: 4. The CDR3 loop is CASSRQTGGNTGELFF. In DNA, the CDR3 is TGCGCCAGCAGCCGCCAGACAGGGGGCAACACCGGGGAGCTGTTTTTT.

The chain carries TRBV18 and TRBJ2-4; 8 bases map to TRBD2. The CDR3 is 16 amino acids. With 1 base clipped from V and 3 bases from J, the junction kept 5 bases outside the gene matches. CDR1 is KGHSH and CDR2 is LQKENI in the germline V gene. The CDR3: CASSPQRETGKNIQYF. The DNA for the CDR3 is TGTGCCAGCTCACCACAGCGGGAGACGGGCAAAAACATTCAGTACTTC.